Only a few counts were recorded for the clone carrying this T cell receptor beta chain. What it binds is not known. Each CDR3 protein gets one entry after TCRdb re-called the reads with MiXCR. The sample consists of about 700,000 distinct CDR3 sequences, around 31% of them appearing once. These data come from a study of T cell repertoires in cytomegalovirus infection. Overall study: Well-studied HLA-B-restricted epitopes and recently identified HLA-C-restricted epitopes of CMV were both used in the study.

The germline CDR1 and CDR2 sequences are ENHRY and SYGVKD. The CDR3 extends over 13 amino acids. Deletions cut 2 bases from V and 7 bases from J, with 9 bases between. Sequences were derived from cultured PBMCs, sampled from culture after CMV antigen stimulation. The sequence was collected from a human donor in good health (CMV status not recorded). Some clones in this sample may be carry-over from other donors' samples. The chain links TRBV10-3 to TRBJ2-1; no definite D call. CDR3 loop: CAISELVRNEQFF. For the CDR3, the DNA is TGTGCCATCAGTGAGCTTGTTCGAAATGAGCAGTTCTTC.